These T cell receptor beta chains were read from a single sample in a study of blood T cell repertoires in COVID-19. This table comes from immunoSEQ multiplex PCR, and its TCRdb copy is limited to in-frame clones, with some not included. The profile shows around 260,000 clones, 75% to 90% of them singletons. Sequencing was done on a sample of peripheral blood. The receptors stem from a man under 40 with active or convalescent COVID-19. Both conserved end residues are part of each CDR3.

TRBV18	CASSPAGGLRETQYF
TRBV5-1	CASSLAPGSNEKLFF
TRBV10-3	CAISVRGGAEKLFF
TRBV30	CAWRLGHQIDGYTF
TRBV5-1	CASSLERSSGGNEQFF
TRBV14	CASSQVGAGDGAFF
TRBV7-2	CASSLAAGNNQPQHF
TRBV12-3/TRBV12-4	CASSFGQDLEAFF
TRBV5-5	CASSFASSRNQPQHF
TRBV5-5	CASSVGSYEQYF
TRBV30	CAWRTGSQPQHF
TRBV9	CASSVGLAGSYEQYF
TRBV7-2	CASSLGGGGPNEQFF
TRBV4-1	CASSQDLRSPLHF
TRBV3-1/TRBV3-2	CASSQDLDRSGGPPSYF
TRBV27	CASSWASGGRQPLQETQYF
TRBV25-1	CASSYLGNEQFF
TRBV5-1	CASSLEPDRRNTEAFF
TRBV10-3	CAISVQGPRSSYEQYF
TRBV7-9	CASSLVHAGTLAQYF
TRBV10-3	CAISANENTEAFF
TRBV18	CASSPPPGTGVGEKLFF
TRBV19	CATTGGGETQYF
TRBV4-1	CASSQETGRHYGYTF
TRBV7-6	CASSLGGGGYGYTF
TRBV10-3	CAISEGNSPLHF
TRBV18	CASSPTGDYGYTF
TRBV20-1	CSASSNNQPQHF
TRBV4-1	CATSRRGGAEIEKLFF
TRBV5-6	CASSPRQGLNYGYTF
TRBV5-1	CASSLSDSTYEQYF
TRBV29-1	CSVFGTDYNEQFF
TRBV27	CASSLGQINQPQHF
TRBV9	CASSPSTASPNYGYTF
TRBV29-1	CSVGTANTGELFF
TRBV5-1	CASSRGGLDTEAFF
TRBV2	CASIPGQIYGYTF
TRBV7-9	CASSAQGAANEKLFF
TRBV27	CASSLTSGYTDTQYF
TRBV10-2	CASSEPSESSYNEQFF
TRBV30	CAWSDGYSGANVLTF
TRBV5-4	CASSLGGYEQYF
TRBV30	CAWSQNTGSSGNTIYF
TRBV9	CASSGSGNPSYNEQFF